The 17 T cell receptor beta chains listed next were all sequenced from one sample in a study of T cells expressing NK-cell markers. From its re-call of the 5' RACE reads, TCRdb lists each CDR3 protein once, without DNA. This sample carries 200,000 to 300,000 distinct CDR3 sequences, with about 0.4% going to the ten biggest clones. Sequencing was carried out using blood T cells: a sorted CD56 or NKG2C T cell subset, CD4+ or CD8+ T cells, or bulk PBMC T cells (not recorded which). These receptor sequences come from a man aged 18 to 35 in good health.

V usage is TRBV13 and J usage is TRBJ1-6; TCRdb designates TRBD1, a call that cannot be tested without DNA. The CDR3 extends over 18 amino acids. CDR1 is PRHDT and CDR2 is FYEKMQ in the germline V gene (reference sequence). The CDR3 sequence: CASSFRTPVGQSNSPLHF.

This chain links TRBV6-5 with TRBJ1-3. CDR3 length equals 14 residues. Germline V gene data show CDR1 as MNHEY and CDR2 as SVGAGI. The CDR3 here is CASSYSGYGNTIYF.

This CDR3 is CASSLRGTGNTIYF. V gene TRBV12-3 or TRBV12-4 combines with J gene TRBJ1-3; TCRdb's D gene call, TRBD1, goes unchecked for lack of DNA. This CDR3 is 14 amino acids long.

The CDR3 is CASSARWDRRTDTQYF. This sequence joins TRBV3-1 and TRBJ2-3; TCRdb's D call, TRBD1, is unchecked because there is no DNA. The CDR3 runs 16 residues. CDR1 and CDR2 from the germline V gene are LGHDT and YNNKEL (reference sequence).

The J gene is TRBJ2-1, the V gene TRBV5-1. Germline CDR1 SGHRS, CDR2 YFSETQ. The CDR3 is made up of 14 amino acids. CDR3: CASSLRSSYNEQFF.

The CDR3 sequence: CASSPRGAGRGLSNTEAFF. V usage is TRBV7-8 and J usage is TRBJ1-1; the TCRdb call, TRBD1, lacks DNA for checking. The V gene's germline CDR1 is SGHVS and CDR2 FQNEAQ. The CDR3 has 19 residues.

The chain recombines TRBV12-3 or TRBV12-4 with TRBJ2-7; the TCRdb D gene call, TRBD1, has no DNA to confirm it. The CDR3 runs 15 residues. This chain's CDR3 is CASSSGGTLRGEQYF.

J is TRBJ1-3 and V is TRBV7-6; TCRdb calls TRBD1, which cannot be checked without DNA. The length of the CDR3 is 18 residues. Germline V lookup: CDR1 SGHVS, CDR2 FNYEAQ. CDR3 sequence reads: CASSLEGRTASSGNTIYF.

The chain employs TRBV5-1 and TRBJ2-2; TCRdb returns TRBD1, unconfirmable since there is no DNA. Germline values: CDR1 SGHRS, CDR2 YFSETQ. This CDR3 spans 15 amino acids. The CDR3 spells CASSLVVGGTGELFF.

This rearrangement joins TRBV4-1 to TRBJ2-1; the D call of TRBD2 rests on TCRdb alone, since no DNA is present to check it. The germline V gene encodes CDR1 MGHRA and CDR2 YSYEKL. The CDR3 totals 16 residues. The chain's CDR3 is CASSSPAGGSGNEQFF.

V is TRBV7-9 and J is TRBJ2-2; TCRdb proposes TRBD2, but this gene call is untestable without DNA. Germline V gene lookup returns CDR1 SEHNR and CDR2 FQNEAQ (reference sequence). CDR3 size: 16 residues. The chain's CDR3 is CALLGGGREFTGELFF.

This sequence joins TRBV11-2 and TRBJ2-3. The CDR3 loop spans 14 amino acids. Germline CDR1 SGHAT, CDR2 FQNNGV. Here the CDR3 reads CASSLPQLTDTQYF.

The chain has TRBV29-1 and TRBJ2-7; TCRdb gives TRBD2 as the D gene, but with no DNA this cannot be confirmed. Germline V gene lookup returns CDR1 SQVTM and CDR2 ANQGSEA. The CDR3 length is 13 residues. CDR3 sequence reads: CSGAGLAGSEQYF.

This chain uses TRBV5-1 with TRBJ1-5; the TCRdb D gene call, TRBD1, has no DNA to confirm it. This CDR3 is 16 amino acids long. Germline assignment: CDR1 SGHRS and CDR2 YFSETQ. The CDR3 region is CASREGGERGNQPQHF.

The chain uses TRBV2 and TRBJ2-3; TCRdb returns TRBD1, unconfirmable since there is no DNA. The CDR3 runs 14 residues. Germline CDR1 SNHLY, CDR2 FYNNEI. The CDR3 is CASSLTAITDTQYF.

V gene TRBV7-2 combines with J gene TRBJ2-7; TCRdb gives TRBD1 as the D gene, but with no DNA this cannot be confirmed. CDR3 length: 15 amino acids. Germline-derived CDR1 and CDR2 are SGHTA and FQGNSA. The CDR3 region is CASSLAGAPSYEQYF.

The V gene is TRBV20-1, the J gene TRBJ2-6; there is no DNA to check the TCRdb D call of TRBD1. The CDR3 covers 17 residues. Germline V lookup: CDR1 DFQATT, CDR2 SNEGSKA (reference sequence). CDR3 residues: CSARPGTARSGANVLTF.